This T cell receptor (beta chain) was profiled in a study of blood T cells in healthy people across ages. This clonotype appeared many times. Germline CDR1 is MNHEY and CDR2 is SVGAGI. Trimming cost V 7 bases and J 9 bases; bases outside gene matches: 13. The CDR3 loop spans 15 amino acids. Then a second PCR, running roughly 7 to 12 cycles, was carried out with a sample-barcoded 5' primer and a J-beta primer mix. TCRdb re-derived calls from the 5' RACE reads in MiXCR, one entry per CDR3 protein. The sample includes about 600,000 distinct CDR3 sequences, around half of them seen just once. Sequencing was done on a sample of blood. V usage is TRBV6-5 and J usage is TRBJ2-1; 9 nucleotides match TRBD1. The TCR originated in a man aged 80 or over in good health. Here the CDR3 reads CASTVGGTGRGEQFF. CDR3 DNA: TGTGCCAGCACTGTGGGGGGGACAGGGCGCGGTGAGCAGTTCTTC.